Below are 15 T cell receptor beta chains sequenced from a single sample in a study of memory CD4+ T cells and cytomegalovirus serostatus. TCRdb's table, derived via immunoSEQ multiplex PCR, lists solely in-frame clones and lacks some. The data hold about 41,000 clones, with less than 80% observed a single time. The sort gate was single viable CD3+CD4+CD8-CD45RO+ cells for memory CD4+ T cells. The sequenced sample was memory CD4+ T cells from blood. These receptors were collected from an adult in good health and CMV-seronegative.

This clone has more than one count but fewer than ten. CDR3 sequence: CASSLGLATGQGVNEQFF. The CDR3 region has the DNA TGTGCCAGCAGCTTAGGATTGGCGACAGGGCAGGGGGTGAATGAGCAGTTCTTC. This chain links TRBV7-6 with TRBJ2-1, with 7 bases matching TRBD1. Germline V CDR1 and CDR2: SGHVS, FNYEAQ. The V segment lost 1 base and the J segment 7 bases; nucleotides outside the gene matches: 16. This CDR3 has 18 amino acids.

This clone was seen only a few times. This chain links TRBV7-2 with TRBJ1-1; D unresolved. The CDR3 sequence is 13 residues long. CDR1 and CDR2 from the germline V gene are SGHTA and FQGNSA. Trimming shortened V by 0 bases and J by 3 bases, and 5 bases separated the two germline ends. CDR3 in amino acids: CASSLADDTEAFF. The CDR3 DNA reads as TGTGCCAGCAGCTTAGCGGACGACACTGAAGCTTTCTTT.

The rearrangement links TRBV7-2 to TRBJ2-1; 10 bases line up with TRBD1. The V gene's germline CDR1 is SGHTA and CDR2 FQGNSA. V dropped 1 base and J dropped 10; count of bases not matched to a gene: 7. The CDR3 contains 15 residues. The CDR3 coding sequence is TGTGCCAGCAGCTTAGAGGGACAGGGGATAAAGGAGCAGTTCTTC. Encoded protein: CASSLEGQGIKEQFF.

J is TRBJ2-3 and V is TRBV11-2, with 7 nucleotides matching TRBD1. Per the germline V gene, CDR1 is SGHAT and CDR2 is FQNNGV. J lost 10 bases, V lost 5 bases, and 3 bases had no gene match. This CDR3 comprises 11 residues. Here the CDR3 DNA reads TGTGCCAGCAGCGGACAGGTGGCGCAGTATTTT. This translates into CASSGQVAQYF.

In its sample, this clone was seen once. J is TRBJ2-3 and V is TRBV11-3; 7 bases align to TRBD2. Losses at the gene ends were 1 base for V and 6 bases for J; bases not matched to a gene: 10. The germline V gene has CDR1 SGHNT and CDR2 YENEEA. There are 16 residues in the CDR3. The CDR3 region has the DNA TGTGCCAGCAGCTTAGGGCGGGGGTTTGACGGCGATACGCAGTATTTT. This translates into CASSLGRGFDGDTQYF.

This chain connects TRBV19 to TRBJ2-2, with TRBD1 matching over 7 bases. The CDR3 runs 14 residues. Germline CDR1 LNHDA, CDR2 SQIVND (reference sequence). The ends lost 9 bases at V and 1 base at J; junction bases unmatched: 5. This CDR3 reads CASPGQENTGELFF. CDR3 DNA: TGTGCCAGCCCTGGACAGGAGAACACCGGGGAGCTGTTTTTT.

The V gene is TRBV30, the J gene TRBJ1-2, with TRBD1 as a possible D gene (6 bases). The CDR3 contains 17 residues. Trimming removed 0 bases at V and 4 bases at J, with 21 bases between. Germline loops: CDR1 GTSNPN, CDR2 SVGIG (reference sequence). The DNA of the CDR3 is TGTGCCTGGAGTGTAACAGGGAAACGAACCAGCACCTATGGCTACACCTTC. Translation: CAWSVTGKRTSTYGYTF.

This clone was detected only a few times. The chain recombines TRBV11-2 with TRBJ2-7; the D gene is possibly TRBD2 (5 bases). Trimming removed 0 bases from V and 5 bases from J, with 8 bases in between. The CDR3 runs 13 residues. CDR1 and CDR2 (germline): SGHAT, FQNNGV. In DNA, the CDR3 is TGTGCCAGCAGCTTAGATCTAGCAAACGAGCAGTACTTC. Translation: CASSLDLANEQYF.

CDR3 sequence reads: CASSIRTSGSPYNEQFF. The CDR3 region has the DNA TGTGCCAGCAGTATTAGGACTAGCGGGAGTCCCTACAATGAGCAGTTCTTC. V usage is TRBV27 and J usage is TRBJ2-1, with 13 nucleotides matching TRBD2. V lost 5 bases, J lost 2 bases, and 6 bases stayed unmatched. Germline V gene lookup returns CDR1 MNHEY and CDR2 SMNVEV (reference sequence). This CDR3 is built from 17 residues.

The rearrangement joins TRBV18 to TRBJ2-3; possible D gene TRBD1, 5 bases. The germline V gene has CDR1 KGHSH and CDR2 LQKENI. The CDR3 is made up of 17 amino acids. V gave up 3 bases and J gave up 3 bases, with 19 bases separating them. The CDR3 region is CASSPRTSQGVTDTQYF. As DNA, the CDR3 is TGTGCCAGCTCACCCAGAACAAGTCAGGGCGTTACAGATACGCAGTATTTT. The full variable domain, completed using reference TRBV18 and TRBJ2-3, is NAGVMQNPRHLVRRRGQEARLRCSPMKGHSHVYWYRQLPEEGLKFMVYLQKENIIDESGMPKERFSAEFPKEGPSILRIQQVVRGDSAAYFCASSPRTSQGVTDTQYFGPGTRLTVL.

The V gene is TRBV6-5, the J gene TRBJ2-1; D may be TRBD2 (5 bases). CDR3 length equals 12 residues. Looked up from germline, CDR1 is MNHEY and CDR2 is SVGAGI. V was clipped by 5 bases and J by 10 bases, with 12 bases between them. Written as DNA, the CDR3 is TGTGCCAGCAGTCCATCTAGGAGGGAGCAGTTCTTC. It encodes CASSPSRREQFF.

As for this clone: The junction departs from germline at one end; a sequencing error may be responsible. The chain carries TRBV7-7 and TRBJ1-1, with D uncertain. The CDR3 is 15 amino acids. The germline V gene has CDR1 SSHAT and CDR2 FNYEAQ (reference sequence). Written as DNA, the CDR3 is TGTGCTAGCAGCTCCGGACTGAGGATGAACACTGAAGCTTTCTTT. Translation gives CASSSGLRMNTEAFF.

This chain links TRBV28 with TRBJ2-7; no clear D gene. This CDR3 region has 16 residues. The V end was cut by 1 base, the J end by 2 bases, with 15 bases between. CDR1 is MDHEN, CDR2 SYDVKM, per germline. CDR3 bases: TGTGCCAGCAGTTTATCGTCCCGCAACCCGACCTACGAGCAGTACTTC. It translates to CASSLSSRNPTYEQYF.

This chain links TRBV18 with TRBJ1-1; D is ambiguous. The CDR3 is 13 amino acids. CDR1 is KGHSH and CDR2 is LQKENI in the germline V gene. V lost 5 bases and J lost 2, with 9 bases in between. The CDR3 is CASSETPNTEAFF. Written as DNA, the CDR3 is TGTGCCAGCTCAGAGACACCAAACACTGAAGCTTTCTTT.

The chain joins TRBV7-2 to TRBJ2-5; a possible D gene is TRBD1 (6 bases). Germline V gene sequence: CDR1 SGHTA, CDR2 FQGNSA. V dropped 5 bases and J dropped 9 bases, with 10 bases sitting between them. The CDR3 totals 11 residues. CDR3 sequence (DNA): TGTGCCAGCAGCCGCGAGGGGGCCCAGTACTTC. This encodes CASSREGAQYF.